A single sample is the source of the 22 T cell receptor beta chains below, sequenced in a study of cytomegalovirus exposure and HLA in healthy donors. PCR employed 60 Vbeta and 13 Jbeta primers. Sequencing used immunoSEQ multiplex PCR; TCRdb keeps in-frame clones, though not all of them. The sample consists of about 130,000 clones, around 77% of them appearing once. Sequencing input: PBMCs. These receptors were obtained from a man younger than 40 in good health.

This clone has more than one count but fewer than ten. Other DNA sequences from this sample encode an identical CDR3 as well. The V and J genes are TRBV11-2 and TRBJ2-3; D is possibly TRBD1 (5 bases). The germline V gene encodes CDR1 SGHAT and CDR2 FQNNGV. Trimming left V 5 bases short and J 5 bases short, with 8 bases between. CDR3 size: 12 residues. Here the CDR3 DNA reads TGTGCCAGCAGCCCCCAGGGAGATACGCAGTATTTT. Protein product: CASSPQGDTQYF.

V gene TRBV19 combines with J gene TRBJ2-1, with TRBD2 as a possible D gene (5 bases). CDR1 is LNHDA, CDR2 SQIVND, per germline (reference sequence). V was shortened by 5 bases and J by 3 bases, with 8 bases between the two germline ends. The CDR3 runs to 13 residues. CDR3 in amino acids: CASSPGFYNEQFF. The CDR3 DNA follows: TGTGCCAGTAGTCCGGGATTCTACAATGAGCAGTTCTTC.

For the CDR3, the DNA is TGTGCCAGCACCCCCAGGGGAGGGGAGACCCAGTACTTC. Protein product: CASTPRGGETQYF. The gene calls are TRBV6-6 and TRBJ2-5; the D gene is possibly TRBD2 (7 bases). CDR1 and CDR2 from the germline V gene are MNHNY and SVGAGI (reference sequence). The CDR3 runs to 13 residues. V dropped 7 bases and J dropped 5 bases, with 14 bases sitting between them.

This clone has just a few counts. As DNA, the CDR3 is TGTGCCAGCAGCTCGGGGGACTCACTCAGGGAGCAGTACTTC. Its translation: CASSSGDSLREQYF. V is TRBV11-3 and J is TRBJ2-7; D might be TRBD2 (6 bases). Trimming pared 4 bases from V and 7 bases from J, leaving 17 bases between. The CDR3 runs 14 residues. CDR1 is SGHNT and CDR2 is YENEEA in the germline V gene.

V gene TRBV5-1 combines with J gene TRBJ1-2; the D gene is possibly TRBD1 (6 bases). In germline, CDR1 is SGHRS, CDR2 YFSETQ. The CDR3 consists of 14 residues. The ends were cut back, 7 bases at V and 2 bases at J, with 15 bases in the middle. The CDR3 region is CASYSPGGNYGYTF. DNA for the CDR3: TGCGCCAGCTATAGCCCGGGGGGCAACTATGGCTACACCTTC.

The V call is TRBV5-1, the J call TRBJ2-3; D gene unclear. Germline CDR1 reads SGHRS; CDR2 reads YFSETQ. The V gene lost 1 base and the J gene lost 1 base, with 7 bases spanning the gap. This CDR3 is built from 14 residues. CDR3 DNA sequence: TGCGCCAGCAGCTTGTTCGCGGGCACAGATACGCAGTATTTT. The encoded protein is CASSLFAGTDTQYF.

The chain links TRBV5-1 to TRBJ2-5, with 9 bases matching TRBD1. The length of the CDR3 is 14 residues. The V and J ends lost 3 bases and 5 bases, in that order; junction bases with no gene match: 5. Germline lookup yields CDR1 SGHRS and CDR2 YFSETQ. CDR3 sequence (DNA): TGCGCCAGCAGCTGGGGACAGGGCGTGGAGACCCAGTACTTC. Protein sequence: CASSWGQGVETQYF.

This chain joins TRBV19 and TRBJ2-6; maybe TRBD1 (6 bases). V gave up 0 bases and J gave up 3 bases, with 15 bases separating them. The CDR3 is made up of 18 amino acids. Germline V gives CDR1 LNHDA, CDR2 SQIVND (reference sequence). CDR3: CASSIERGYAIGANVLTF. In DNA, the CDR3 is TGTGCCAGTAGTATAGAGAGGGGGTACGCTATTGGGGCCAACGTCCTGACTTTC.

To note about this clone: This sample includes further DNA sequences coding for the same CDR3. The V gene is TRBV5-1, the J gene TRBJ2-5; D may be TRBD2 (6 bases). CDR1 SGHRS and CDR2 YFSETQ come from the germline V gene. This CDR3 is built from 13 residues. Trimming took 2 bases from V and 2 from J, leaving 7 bases between them. CDR3 protein: CASSLGGQETQYF. In DNA, the CDR3 is TGCGCCAGCAGCTTAGGAGGGCAAGAGACCCAGTACTTC.

The genes are TRBV6-6 and TRBJ1-5, with D perhaps matching TRBD1 (6 bases). Trimming left V 7 bases short and J 7 bases short, with 14 bases between. The CDR3 covers 13 residues. The germline gives CDR1 MNHNY, CDR2 SVGAGI (reference sequence). The CDR3 DNA sequence: TGTGCCAGCACCGAGCGGGGGCTACAGCCCCAGCATTTT. It is translated as CASTERGLQPQHF.

The chain has TRBV7-8 and TRBJ2-2; the match to TRBD2 covers 9 bases. The germline CDR1 and CDR2 sequences are SGHVS and FQNEAQ. The J segment lost 6 bases and the V segment lost 4 bases, leaving 9 bases of the junction unmatched. The CDR3 has 16 residues. Here the CDR3 reads CASSSDGAGGAGELFF. The CDR3 DNA reads TGTGCCAGCAGCTCTGATGGAGCGGGAGGTGCCGGGGAGCTGTTTTTT.

The V and J genes are TRBV6-5 and TRBJ1-2, with a possible D match to TRBD1 (5 bases). The germline V gene has CDR1 MNHEY and CDR2 SVGAGI. Between the trimmed V and J ends, which lost 8 bases and 4 bases, there was a span of 8 bases. The length of the CDR3 is 11 residues. The CDR3 nucleotides are TGTGCCAGCCAGGGCCTCTATGGCTACACCTTC. Translated, it gives CASQGLYGYTF.

The chain uses TRBV2 and TRBJ1-2; 8 positions agree with TRBD1. Trimming at V came to 6 bases and at J to 3 bases, leaving 6 bases not matched to a gene. The CDR3 is made up of 14 amino acids. Germline V gene sequence: CDR1 SNHLY, CDR2 FYNNEI. CDR3: CASRHGQGDYGYTF. DNA for the CDR3: TGTGCCAGCAGGCACGGACAGGGCGACTATGGCTACACCTTC.

The chain is built from TRBV10-3 and TRBJ1-1; D is ambiguous. From germline, CDR1 is ENHRY and CDR2 SYGVKD. V lost 6 bases and J lost 4, with 15 bases in between. The CDR3 loop spans 14 amino acids. The CDR3 loop reads CAIRDSLAGTEAFF. The CDR3 nucleotides read TGTGCCATCAGGGACTCCCTGGCGGGCACTGAAGCTTTCTTT.

There are a few counts of this clone. The gene calls are TRBV7-9 and TRBJ2-1; D possibly corresponds to TRBD1 (6 bases). The V and J ends lost 5 bases and 10 bases respectively, with 15 bases between them. Germline assignment: CDR1 SEHNR and CDR2 FQNEAQ (reference sequence). This CDR3 comprises 13 residues. CDR3 coding DNA: TGTGCCAGCAGCGCCTCCACAGGGCTGGAGCAGTTCTTC. Protein sequence: CASSASTGLEQFF.

This chain joins TRBV9 and TRBJ2-1; 13 positions agree with TRBD2. Germline CDR1 SGDLS, CDR2 YYNGEE. There are 14 residues in the CDR3. V gave up 3 bases and J gave up 7 bases; unmatched junction bases: 1. CDR3 coding DNA: TGTGCCAGCAGCGGGACTAGCGGGAGTAATGAGCAGTTCTTC. Protein sequence: CASSGTSGSNEQFF.

The chain recombines TRBV18 with TRBJ2-7; D is perhaps TRBD2 (5 bases). V lost 6 bases to trimming and J lost 1 base, with 7 bases between them. The germline V gene has CDR1 KGHSH and CDR2 LQKENI. The CDR3 covers 12 residues. As DNA, the CDR3 is TGTGCCAGCTCGGAGCGGTCCTACGAGCAGTACTTC. Translating gives CASSERSYEQYF.

This chain links TRBV15 with TRBJ1-1, with TRBD1 identical over 7 bases. The CDR3 has 14 residues. CDR1 is LNHNV and CDR2 is YYDKDF in the germline V gene (reference sequence). V shed 5 bases and J 5 bases; nucleotides not matched to a gene: 8. CDR3 nucleotides: TGTGCCACCAGCCCAGGGACAGTGGGGACTGAAGCTTTCTTT. Its translation is CATSPGTVGTEAFF. The full variable domain, with the rest looked up from reference TRBV15 and TRBJ1-1, is DAMVIQNPRYQVTQFGKPVTLSCSQTLNHNVMYWYQQKSSQAPKLLFHYYDKDFNNEADTPDNFQSRRPNTSFCFLDIRSPGLGDTAMYLCATSPGTVGTEAFFGQGTRLTVV.

This sequence joins TRBV10-3 and TRBJ2-5, with 14 bases fitting TRBD2. CDR1 is ENHRY, CDR2 SYGVKD, per germline. The CDR3 has 17 amino acids. The V gene end was trimmed by 3 bases and the J gene end by 2 bases; junction bases not matched to a gene: 5. CDR3 region: CAISEGLAGGGQETQYF. The CDR3 coding sequence is TGTGCCATCAGTGAAGGACTAGCGGGAGGTGGACAAGAGACCCAGTACTTC.

This rearrangement joins TRBV11-3 to TRBJ2-7; D perhaps matches TRBD2 (6 bases). CDR1 and CDR2 (germline): SGHNT, YENEEA. The CDR3 is 18 residues long. Trimming left V 0 bases short and J 7 bases short, with 25 bases between. The CDR3 spells CASSLETFVREVPDEQYF. In nucleotides, the CDR3 is TGTGCCAGCAGCTTAGAAACTTTTGTGAGGGAGGTCCCCGATGAGCAGTACTTC. The complete variable domain, with remaining parts taken from reference TRBV11-3 and TRBJ2-7, reads EAGVVQSPRYKIIEKKQPVAFWCNPISGHNTLYWYLQNLGQGPELLIRYENEEAVDDSQLPKDRFSAERLKGVDSTLKIQPAELGDSAVYLCASSLETFVREVPDEQYFGPGTRLTVT.

CDR3 bases: TGTGCCTGGAGTGTCAGCAGGGGCGGGGGTGGCTACACCTTC. It specifies CAWSVSRGGGGYTF. This chain uses TRBV30 with TRBJ1-2; weak D call: TRBD1 (6 bases). Germline V gives CDR1 GTSNPN, CDR2 SVGIG (reference sequence). This CDR3 has 14 amino acids. Trimming stripped 0 bases from V and 7 bases from J, with 15 bases between.

The CDR3 reads CASSYPGDATIYF. CDR3 in DNA: TGTGCCAGCAGTTATCCAGGGGACGCCACCATATATTTT. The genes are TRBV7-2 and TRBJ1-3; tentative D call: TRBD1 (6 bases). Trimming stripped 6 bases from V and 9 bases from J, with 15 bases between. This CDR3 has 13 residues. Germline lookup yields CDR1 SGHTA and CDR2 FQGNSA. The whole variable domain, remainder taken from reference TRBV7-2 and TRBJ1-3, is GAGVSQSPSNKVTEKGKDVELRCDPISGHTALYWYRQSLGQGLEFLIYFQGNSAPDKSGLPSDRFSAERTGGSVSTLTIQRTQQEDSAVYLCASSYPGDATIYFGEGSWLTVV.